This paragraph covers one TCR beta chain sequence. What this receptor recognizes is not known. No base quality information exists; no much larger clone differs at one position. These data originate in a study of blood T cell repertoires in COVID-19 (dated by TCRdb to 2018 to 2021). Regarding the study in general: Collaborator samples came from the United States, Italy and Spain and covered acute and convalescent phases of COVID-19. The material from the prospective study consisted of cDNA or gDNA derived from T cells, B-cell-depleted T cells, or PBMCs. The dataset comprised deeply sampled blood TCRbeta repertoires from subjects exposed to, actively infected with, or recovered from COVID-19. The repertoires were made available in a free public database intended to serve as a resource for research on the immune response to SARS-CoV-2. Samples were obtained from the ongoing ImmuneRACE study (first 160 participants) and from about 1,300 subjects provided by 6 global collaborators. The sample metadata nearly always contained a de-identified subject ID, COVID-19 status, age in years and sex. Where available, HLA class I and class II types were obtained from metadata supplied by the sample provider rather than from assay-based typing.

The paper's findings and limits, for the study overall: The amount of clinical and demographic metadata varied by source and participant and was provided uncurated.

Its CDR3 holds 18 amino acids, cysteine through phenylalanine. The kept DNA is CDR3 alone, 54 bases in frame from the first base. At the junction V is shortened by 0 bases and J by 5 bases; bases outside the gene matches: 12. Sequences MGHRA (CDR1) and YSYEKL (CDR2) are obtained from the germline V gene. Each collaborating institution followed its own protocols to collect whole blood in K2EDTA tubes. For TCRbeta analysis, collaborators shipped samples in one of three forms: frozen whole blood, isolated PBMCs, or DNA extracted from either of those sample types. The immunoSEQ Assay, a bias-controlled multiplex PCR, was used to amplify TCRbeta CDR3 regions from genomic DNA. The authors' analysis ran thus. The number of nucleated cells in each sample was estimated by amplification of reference gene primers within the assay. To quantify the absolute abundance of each unique TCRbeta CDR3 rearrangement, sequence reads were collapsed and filtered. For each sample, productive Simpson clonality was calculated as the square root of Simpson's diversity index across productive rearrangements. TCRdb took this table from immuneACCESS and kept in-frame rearrangements with V and J called. Such tables lack part of the clones; where checked against another copy, unresolved V genes explain under half of the gap, and the rest is unexplained. The V and J calls and clone size were taken over from that table, and D and trimming were inferred from the DNA. This sample has 130,000 to 150,000 clones in its table, and around nine tenths of those were observed once. Clones ranked in the top ten supply 8.6% of the sample.

The sequence was obtained from a woman aged 45-60 years with active or convalescent COVID-19. The sequencing input was peripheral blood. This receptor chain uses TRBV4-1 and TRBJ2-1, with 8 bases aligning to TRBD2. CDR3 sequence: CASSQEGLASGGHNEQFF. The DNA sequence is given as TGCGCCAGCAGCCAAGAAGGGCTAGCTTCGGGAGGGCACAATGAGCAGTTCTTC.